The 5 T cell receptor beta chains presented below share a single source sample, sequenced in a study of blood T cell repertoires in COVID-19. The assay was immunoSEQ multiplex PCR, and TCRdb's table has in-frame clones only and misses some. The sample lists some 250,000 clones; 88% were seen once. Material: peripheral blood. All receptors come from a woman in her thirties or forties who had recovered from COVID-19.

V gene TRBV3-1 (or the pseudogene TRBV3-2) combines with J gene TRBJ2-4, with D perhaps matching TRBD1 (6 bases). The CDR3 totals 16 residues. V gave up 4 bases and J gave up 5 bases, with 18 bases separating them. Germline CDR1 and CDR2: LGHDT and YNNKEL (reference sequence). The CDR3 spells CASSPSVGRGQNIQYF. In DNA form, the CDR3 reads TGTGCCAGCAGCCCAAGCGTCGGCAGGGGCCAAAACATTCAGTACTTC.

The chain carries TRBV9 and TRBJ2-1; TRBD2 aligns across 7 bases. In germline, CDR1 is SGDLS, CDR2 YYNGEE. Trimming took 3 bases from V and 9 from J; bases not matched to a gene: 18. The CDR3 is 17 amino acids. In DNA form, the CDR3 reads TGTGCCAGCAGCGCAGGGAGCTGGGGGGAGGGCCACGGTGAGCAGTTCTTC. Translated, it gives CASSAGSWGEGHGEQFF.

V is TRBV7-6 and J is TRBJ2-3, with 10 bases fitting TRBD2. Germline V gene sequence: CDR1 SGHVS, CDR2 FNYEAQ. The CDR3 covers 19 residues. Trimming took 5 bases from V and 5 from J; bases not matched to a gene: 19. CDR3 loop: CASSPPPSRLAGVVDTQYF. The CDR3 DNA reads as TGTGCCAGCAGCCCCCCTCCGAGTCGGCTAGCGGGAGTCGTAGATACGCAGTATTTT.

This rearrangement joins TRBV19 to TRBJ2-1; TRBD2 agrees at 12 bases. The germline V gene has CDR1 LNHDA and CDR2 SQIVND (reference sequence). The CDR3 totals 15 residues. The trim removed 5 bases at V and 5 bases at J, leaving 4 bases unmatched. CDR3 residues: CASSALAGGDNEQFF. DNA of the CDR3: TGTGCCAGTAGTGCACTAGCGGGGGGAGACAATGAGCAGTTCTTC.

V is TRBV28 and J is TRBJ1-2; 8 bases map to TRBD1. Germline V gives CDR1 MDHEN, CDR2 SYDVKM. There are 18 residues in the CDR3. V lost 3 bases and J lost 4; bases outside the gene matches: 16. The CDR3 region has the DNA TGTGCCAGCAGTTTTCCGAGGGTCAGGGGGCAGGGGGGCTATGGCTACACCTTC. As protein: CASSFPRVRGQGGYGYTF.